This T cell receptor (beta chain) came from a study of CD8+ T cells in alopecia areata. Whole-study findings and limits: More clonal than normal scalp was lesional scalp, particularly alopecia totalis/universalis.

Following RNA extraction, reverse transcription yielded cDNA that acted as the sequencing template. The repertoire was sequenced with immunoSEQ multiplex PCR; TCRdb's copy has only in-frame clones and lacks some. The table lists around 140,000 clones, 87% of them singletons, with roughly 16% in the top ten. The CDR3 loop spans 18 amino acids. Germline V gene data show CDR1 as SGDLS and CDR2 as YYNGEE. V gave up 0 bases and J gave up 5 bases, with 21 bases separating them. Comments on this clone: Antigen unknown.

This clonotype was obtained from a human donor with alopecia areata. This rearrangement joins TRBV9 to TRBJ2-1; D unclear. Here the sequenced sample was CD8+ T cells sorted from blood, taken at week 0. CDR3: CASSVAAGPTQWDNEQFF. CDR3 DNA sequence: TGTGCCAGCAGCGTAGCCGCCGGCCCTACACAGTGGGACAATGAGCAGTTCTTC. Drawing the rest from reference TRBV9 and TRBJ2-1, the complete variable domain is DSGVTQTPKHLITATGQRVTLRCSPRSGDLSVYWYQQSLDQGLQFLIQYYNGEERAKGNILERFSAQQFPDLHSELNLSSLELGDSALYFCASSVAAGPTQWDNEQFFGPGTRLTVL.